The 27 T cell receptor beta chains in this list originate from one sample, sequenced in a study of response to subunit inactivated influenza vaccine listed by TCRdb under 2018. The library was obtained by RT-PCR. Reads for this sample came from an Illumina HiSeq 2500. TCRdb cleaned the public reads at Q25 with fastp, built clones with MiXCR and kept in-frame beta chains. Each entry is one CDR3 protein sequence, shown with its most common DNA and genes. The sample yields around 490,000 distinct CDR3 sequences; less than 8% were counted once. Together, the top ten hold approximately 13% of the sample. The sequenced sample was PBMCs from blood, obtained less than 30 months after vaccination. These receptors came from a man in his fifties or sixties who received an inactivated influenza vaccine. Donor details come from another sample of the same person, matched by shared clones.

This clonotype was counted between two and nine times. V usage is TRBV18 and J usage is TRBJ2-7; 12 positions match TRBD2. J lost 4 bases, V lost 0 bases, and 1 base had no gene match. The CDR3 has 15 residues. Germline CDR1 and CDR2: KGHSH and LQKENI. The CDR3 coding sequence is TGTGCCAGCTCACCACCGACTAGCGGGGGTTACGAGCAGTACTTC. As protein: CASSPPTSGGYEQYF.

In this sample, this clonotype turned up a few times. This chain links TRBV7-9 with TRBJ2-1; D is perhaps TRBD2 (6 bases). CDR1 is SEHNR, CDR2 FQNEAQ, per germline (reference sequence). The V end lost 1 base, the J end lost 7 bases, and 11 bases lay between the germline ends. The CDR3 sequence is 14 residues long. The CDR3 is CASSLESLANEQFF. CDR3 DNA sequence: TGTGCCAGCAGCTTAGAGTCACTAGCTAATGAGCAGTTCTTC.

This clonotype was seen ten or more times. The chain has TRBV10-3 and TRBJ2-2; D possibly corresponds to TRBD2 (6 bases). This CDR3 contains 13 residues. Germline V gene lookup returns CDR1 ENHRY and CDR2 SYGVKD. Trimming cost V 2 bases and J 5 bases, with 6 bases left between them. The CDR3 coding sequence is TGTGCCATCAGTGAGGGGGGGACCGGGGAGCTGTTTTTT. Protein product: CAISEGGTGELFF.

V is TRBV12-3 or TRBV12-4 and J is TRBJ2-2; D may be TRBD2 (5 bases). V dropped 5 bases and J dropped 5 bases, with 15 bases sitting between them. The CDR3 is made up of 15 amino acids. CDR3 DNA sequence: TGTGCCAGCAGTGTAGAGCGGTTGATTACCGGGGAGCTGTTTTTT. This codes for CASSVERLITGELFF.

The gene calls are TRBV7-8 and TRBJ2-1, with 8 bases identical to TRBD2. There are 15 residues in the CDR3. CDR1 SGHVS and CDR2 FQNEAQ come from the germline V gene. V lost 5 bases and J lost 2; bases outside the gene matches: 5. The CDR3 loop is CASSRGGGPYNEQFF. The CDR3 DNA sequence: TGTGCCAGCAGCCGGGGGGGGGGACCCTACAATGAGCAGTTCTTC.

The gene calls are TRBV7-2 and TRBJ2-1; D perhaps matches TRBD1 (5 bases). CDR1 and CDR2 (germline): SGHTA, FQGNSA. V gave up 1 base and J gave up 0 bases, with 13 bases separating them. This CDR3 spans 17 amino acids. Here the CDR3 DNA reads TGTGCCAGCAGCTTAGTGGCAGGGATTGTCTCCTACAATGAGCAGTTCTTC. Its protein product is CASSLVAGIVSYNEQFF.

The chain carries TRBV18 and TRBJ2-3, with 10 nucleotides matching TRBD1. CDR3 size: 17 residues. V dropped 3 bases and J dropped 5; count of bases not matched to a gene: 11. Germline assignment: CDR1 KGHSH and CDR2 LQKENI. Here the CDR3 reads CASSPLPDRGRGDTQYF. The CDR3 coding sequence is TGTGCCAGCTCACCTTTGCCCGACAGGGGGCGAGGAGATACGCAGTATTTT.

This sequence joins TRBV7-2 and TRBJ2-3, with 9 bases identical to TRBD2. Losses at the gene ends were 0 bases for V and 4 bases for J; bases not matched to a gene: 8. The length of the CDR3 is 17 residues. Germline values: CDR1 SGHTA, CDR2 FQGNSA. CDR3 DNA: TGTGCCAGCAGCTTAGCGGCTGGCGGGGGGGCCGCAGATACGCAGTATTTT. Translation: CASSLAAGGGAADTQYF.

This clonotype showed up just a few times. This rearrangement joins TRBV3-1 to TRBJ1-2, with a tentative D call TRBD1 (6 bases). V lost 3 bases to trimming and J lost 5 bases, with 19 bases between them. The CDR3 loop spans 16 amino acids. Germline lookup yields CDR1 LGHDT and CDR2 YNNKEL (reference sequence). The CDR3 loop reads CASSQLRYGGRYGYTF. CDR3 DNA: TGTGCCAGCAGCCAGCTACGATATGGGGGGCGATATGGCTACACCTTC.

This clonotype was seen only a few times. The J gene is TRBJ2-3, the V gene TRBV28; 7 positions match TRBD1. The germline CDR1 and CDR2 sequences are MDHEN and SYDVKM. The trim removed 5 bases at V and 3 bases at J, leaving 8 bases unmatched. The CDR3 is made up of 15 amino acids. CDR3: CASSGPGTDTDTQYF. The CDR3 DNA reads TGTGCCAGCAGTGGACCCGGGACAGATACAGATACGCAGTATTTT.

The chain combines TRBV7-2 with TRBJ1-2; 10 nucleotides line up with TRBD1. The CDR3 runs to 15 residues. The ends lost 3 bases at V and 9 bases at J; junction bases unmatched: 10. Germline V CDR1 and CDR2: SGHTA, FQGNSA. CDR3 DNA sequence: TGTGCCAGCAGCTTTGCAGGGACAGGGGCCTCTAGCTACACCTTC. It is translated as CASSFAGTGASSYTF. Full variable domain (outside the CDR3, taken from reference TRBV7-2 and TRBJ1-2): GAGVSQSPSNKVTEKGKDVELRCDPISGHTALYWYRQSLGQGLEFLIYFQGNSAPDKSGLPSDRFSAERTGGSVSTLTIQRTQQEDSAVYLCASSFAGTGASSYTFGSGTRLTVV.

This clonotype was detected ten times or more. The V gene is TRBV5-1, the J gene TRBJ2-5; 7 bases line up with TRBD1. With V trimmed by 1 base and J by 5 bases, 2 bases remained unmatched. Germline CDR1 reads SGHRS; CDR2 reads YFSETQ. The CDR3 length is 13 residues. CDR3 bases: TGCGCCAGCAGCTTGACAGGGGCGGAGACCCAGTACTTC. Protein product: CASSLTGAETQYF.

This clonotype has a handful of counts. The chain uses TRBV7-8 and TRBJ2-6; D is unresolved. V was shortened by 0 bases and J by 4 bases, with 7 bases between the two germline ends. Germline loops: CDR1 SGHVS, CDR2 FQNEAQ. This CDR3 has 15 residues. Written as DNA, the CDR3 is TGTGCCAGCAGCTTAGCCCCAATCGGGGCCAACGTCCTGACTTTC. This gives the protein CASSLAPIGANVLTF.

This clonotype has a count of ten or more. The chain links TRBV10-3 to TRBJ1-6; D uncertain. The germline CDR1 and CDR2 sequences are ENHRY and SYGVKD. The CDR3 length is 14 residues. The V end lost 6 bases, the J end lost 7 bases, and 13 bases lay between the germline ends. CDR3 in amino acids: CAIRGFSDNSPLHF. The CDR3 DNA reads TGTGCCATCAGGGGGTTTTCAGACAATTCACCCCTCCACTTT.

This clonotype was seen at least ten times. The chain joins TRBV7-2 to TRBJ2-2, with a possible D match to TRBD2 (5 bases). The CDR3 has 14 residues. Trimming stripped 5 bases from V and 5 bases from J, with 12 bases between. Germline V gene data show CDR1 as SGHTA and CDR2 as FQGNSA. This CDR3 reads CASSLTPGTGELFF. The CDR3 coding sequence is TGTGCCAGCAGCCTAACTCCGGGGACCGGGGAGCTGTTTTTT.

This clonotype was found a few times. The CDR3 sequence is CASRKLALGNEQFF. The CDR3 nucleotides read TGCGCCAGCAGGAAGCTAGCCCTGGGCAATGAGCAGTTCTTC. This chain uses TRBV5-1 with TRBJ2-1; TRBD2 is a possible D gene (5 bases). The V gene's germline CDR1 is SGHRS and CDR2 YFSETQ. This CDR3 has 14 residues. Trimming stripped 5 bases from V and 6 bases from J, with 15 bases between.

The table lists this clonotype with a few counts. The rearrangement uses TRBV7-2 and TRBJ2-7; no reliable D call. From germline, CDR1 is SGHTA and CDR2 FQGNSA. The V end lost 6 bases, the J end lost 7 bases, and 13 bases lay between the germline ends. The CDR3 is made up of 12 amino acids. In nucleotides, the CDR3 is TGTGCCAGCAGTTATAGGGCGTTTGAGCAGTACTTC. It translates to CASSYRAFEQYF.

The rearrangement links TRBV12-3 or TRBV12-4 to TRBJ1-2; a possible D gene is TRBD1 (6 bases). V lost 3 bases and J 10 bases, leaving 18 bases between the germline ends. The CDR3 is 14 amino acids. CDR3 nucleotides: TGTGCCAGCAGTTTGGTCAATGCGGCAGGGGACTACACCTTC. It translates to CASSLVNAAGDYTF.

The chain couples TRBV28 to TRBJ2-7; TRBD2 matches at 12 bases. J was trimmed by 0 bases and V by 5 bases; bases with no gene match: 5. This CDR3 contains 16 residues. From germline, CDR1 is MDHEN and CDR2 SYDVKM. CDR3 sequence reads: CASSPQTSGSSYEQYF. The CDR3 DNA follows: TGTGCCAGCAGTCCTCAGACTAGCGGGAGCTCCTACGAGCAGTACTTC.

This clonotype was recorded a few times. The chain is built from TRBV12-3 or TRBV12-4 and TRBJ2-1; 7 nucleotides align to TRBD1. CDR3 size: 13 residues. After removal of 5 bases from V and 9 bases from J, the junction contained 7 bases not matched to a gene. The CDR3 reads CASSPTGDLEQFF. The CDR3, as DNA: TGTGCCAGCAGTCCTACAGGGGACCTTGAGCAGTTCTTC.

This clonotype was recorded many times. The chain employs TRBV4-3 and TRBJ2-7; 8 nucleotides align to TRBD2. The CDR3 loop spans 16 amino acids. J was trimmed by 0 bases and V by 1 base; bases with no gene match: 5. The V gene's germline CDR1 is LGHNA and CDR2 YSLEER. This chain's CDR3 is CASSQAVAGYSYEQYF. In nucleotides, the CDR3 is TGCGCCAGCAGCCAAGCGGTAGCGGGGTACTCCTACGAGCAGTACTTC.

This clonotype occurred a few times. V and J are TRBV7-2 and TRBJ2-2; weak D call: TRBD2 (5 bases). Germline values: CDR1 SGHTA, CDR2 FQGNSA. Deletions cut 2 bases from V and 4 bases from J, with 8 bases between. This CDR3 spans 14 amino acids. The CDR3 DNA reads TGTGCCAGCAGCTTAAAACTAGGCACCGGGGAGCTGTTTTTT. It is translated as CASSLKLGTGELFF.

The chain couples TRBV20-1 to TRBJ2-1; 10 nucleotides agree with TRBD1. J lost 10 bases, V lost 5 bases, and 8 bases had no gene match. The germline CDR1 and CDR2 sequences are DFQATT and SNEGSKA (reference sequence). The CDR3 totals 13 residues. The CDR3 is CSAVSGQGYEQFF. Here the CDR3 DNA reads TGCAGTGCTGTTTCGGGACAGGGGTACGAGCAGTTCTTC.

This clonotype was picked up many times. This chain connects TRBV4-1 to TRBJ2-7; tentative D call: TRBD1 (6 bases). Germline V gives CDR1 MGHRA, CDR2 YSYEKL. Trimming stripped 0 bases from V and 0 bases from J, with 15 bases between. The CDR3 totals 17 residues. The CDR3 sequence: CASSQDKGGRGSYEQYF. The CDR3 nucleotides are TGCGCCAGCAGCCAAGATAAGGGCGGCAGGGGCTCCTACGAGCAGTACTTC.

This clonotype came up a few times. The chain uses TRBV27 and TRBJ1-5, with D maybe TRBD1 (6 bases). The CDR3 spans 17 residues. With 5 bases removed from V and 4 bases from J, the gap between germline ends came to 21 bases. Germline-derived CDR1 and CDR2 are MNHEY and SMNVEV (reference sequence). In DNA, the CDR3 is TGTGCCAGCAGTCCATCGAGGGTAGGGGGGATGAATCAGCCCCAGCATTTT. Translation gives CASSPSRVGGMNQPQHF.

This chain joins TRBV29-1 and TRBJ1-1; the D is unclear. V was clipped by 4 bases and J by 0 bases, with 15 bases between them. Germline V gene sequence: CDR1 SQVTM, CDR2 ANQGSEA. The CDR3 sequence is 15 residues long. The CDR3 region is CSVVRSPRMNTEAFF. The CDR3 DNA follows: TGCAGCGTTGTCAGGTCCCCTAGAATGAACACTGAAGCTTTCTTT.

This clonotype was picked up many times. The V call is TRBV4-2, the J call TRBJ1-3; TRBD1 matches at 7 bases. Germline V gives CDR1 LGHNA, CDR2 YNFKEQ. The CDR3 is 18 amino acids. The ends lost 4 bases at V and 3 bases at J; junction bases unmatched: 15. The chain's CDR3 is CASSPHHGTDQFGNTIYF. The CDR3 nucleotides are TGTGCCAGCAGCCCCCACCACGGGACAGACCAATTTGGAAACACCATATATTTT.